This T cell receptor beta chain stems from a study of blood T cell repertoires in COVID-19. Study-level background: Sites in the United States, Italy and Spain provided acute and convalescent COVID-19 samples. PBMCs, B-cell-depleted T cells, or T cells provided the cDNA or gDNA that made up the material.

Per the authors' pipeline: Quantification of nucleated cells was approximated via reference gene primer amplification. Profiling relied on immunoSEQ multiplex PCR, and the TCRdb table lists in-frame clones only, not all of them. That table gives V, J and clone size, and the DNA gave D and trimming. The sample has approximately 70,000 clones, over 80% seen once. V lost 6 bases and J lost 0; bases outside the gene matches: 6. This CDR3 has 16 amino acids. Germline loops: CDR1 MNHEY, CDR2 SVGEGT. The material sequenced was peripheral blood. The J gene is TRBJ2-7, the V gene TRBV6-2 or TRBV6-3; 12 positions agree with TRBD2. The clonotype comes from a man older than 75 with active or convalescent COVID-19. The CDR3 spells CASSNPTSGSSYEQYF. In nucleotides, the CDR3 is TGTGCCAGCAGCAATCCGACTAGCGGGAGCTCCTACGAGCAGTACTTC.